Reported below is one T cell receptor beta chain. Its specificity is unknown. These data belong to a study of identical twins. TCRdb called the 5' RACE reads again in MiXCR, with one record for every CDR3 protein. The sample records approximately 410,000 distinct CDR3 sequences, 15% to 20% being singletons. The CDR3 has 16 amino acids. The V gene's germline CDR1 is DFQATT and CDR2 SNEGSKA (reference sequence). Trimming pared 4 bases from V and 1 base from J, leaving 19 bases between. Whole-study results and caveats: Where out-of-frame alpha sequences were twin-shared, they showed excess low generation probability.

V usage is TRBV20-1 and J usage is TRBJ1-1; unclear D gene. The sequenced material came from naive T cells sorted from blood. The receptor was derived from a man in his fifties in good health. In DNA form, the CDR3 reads TGCAGTGCTAACAGAGGGTTCGAAAACCAGAACACTGAAGCTTTCTTT. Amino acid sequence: CSANRGFENQNTEAFF.